This is a list of T cell receptor beta chains from one sample in a study of blood T cell repertoires in COVID-19. TCRdb's table, derived via immunoSEQ multiplex PCR, lists solely in-frame clones and lacks some. The sample comprises about 170,000 clones, 70% to 85% of which are singletons, and under 7.5% rests with the top ten. What was sequenced was peripheral blood. The receptors were gathered from an elderly man with COVID-19, enrolled during active disease. Both conserved end residues are part of each CDR3. Each record gives: J gene, D gene, V gene, clone size, CDR3 protein, CDR3 DNA. D genes are given only for firm matches. Only some rows state a clone size, as once, few, many or a class for expanded clones.

>TRBJ2-1|TRBD2|TRBV7-9|-
CASSLARAWVAGGDEQFF
TGTGCCAGCAGCCTAGCGAGGGCTTGGGTAGCGGGGGGCGATGAGCAGTTCTTC
>TRBJ2-1|TRBD2|TRBV6-4|-
CASSLEGLGSNEQFF
TGTGCCAGCAGCCTGGAAGGACTAGGAAGCAATGAGCAGTTCTTC
>TRBJ2-3|TRBD2|TRBV13|-
CASSLGGGGPDVDTQYF
TGTGCCAGCAGCTTAGGGGGCGGGGGGCCCGACGTAGATACGCAGTATTTT
>TRBJ1-5|-|TRBV18|-
CASSPPGGGGNQPQHF
TGTGCCAGCTCACCACCCGGGGGGGGCGGCAATCAGCCCCAGCATTTT
>TRBJ2-3|TRBD1|TRBV4-3|-
CASSQGTGGAGTDTQYF
TGCGCCAGCAGCCAAGGGACAGGGGGCGCCGGGACAGATACGCAGTATTTT
>TRBJ1-2|-|TRBV6-5|-
CASQTLGAYGYTF
TGTGCCAGCCAGACGCTGGGAGCCTATGGCTACACCTTC
>TRBJ1-6|TRBD1|TRBV28|few
CASWLRDSSHSPLHF
TGTGCCAGCTGGCTTAGGGACAGTAGTCATTCACCCCTCCACTTT
>TRBJ2-3|-|TRBV5-1|-
CASSLGGTQPSSTDTQYF
TGCGCCAGCAGCTTGGGGGGGACACAACCCTCTAGCACAGATACGCAGTATTTT
>TRBJ2-3|TRBD1|TRBV10-3|-
CATRDRGSTDTQYF
TGTGCCACCCGGGACAGGGGTAGCACAGATACGCAGTATTTT
>TRBJ2-1|TRBD1|TRBV18|-
CASSLGQLTHNEQFF
TGTGCCAGCTCGTTGGGACAGCTAACTCACAATGAGCAGTTCTTC
>TRBJ2-1|-|TRBV13|few
CASSLTRAPSYNEQFF
TGTGCCAGCAGCTTAACCCGCGCTCCTTCATACAATGAGCAGTTCTTC
>TRBJ2-5|-|TRBV18|-
CASSPSASMETQYF
TGTGCCAGCTCACCAAGTGCTAGTATGGAGACCCAGTACTTC
>TRBJ1-1|TRBD1|TRBV20-1|-
CSAIRDRGFF
TGCAGTGCTATCCGGGACAGGGGTTTCTTT
>TRBJ2-5|-|TRBV12-5|-
CASGLGPSKTQYF
TGTGCTAGTGGTTTGGGCCCAAGCAAGACCCAGTACTTC
>TRBJ2-1|-|TRBV2|-
CASSEWPPPSEQFF
TGTGCCAGCAGTGAATGGCCTCCGCCCAGTGAGCAGTTCTTC
>TRBJ1-3|-|TRBV5-5|-
CASSLDWSSGNTIYF
TGTGCCAGCAGCTTGGATTGGAGCTCTGGAAACACCATATATTTT
>TRBJ2-1|-|TRBV7-9|-
CASRFSTGYNEQFF
TGTGCCAGCAGGTTTTCGACAGGTTACAATGAGCAGTTCTTC
>TRBJ1-5|TRBD1|TRBV24-1|-
CAIQGSNQPQHF
TGTGCCATACAGGGGAGCAATCAGCCCCAGCATTTT